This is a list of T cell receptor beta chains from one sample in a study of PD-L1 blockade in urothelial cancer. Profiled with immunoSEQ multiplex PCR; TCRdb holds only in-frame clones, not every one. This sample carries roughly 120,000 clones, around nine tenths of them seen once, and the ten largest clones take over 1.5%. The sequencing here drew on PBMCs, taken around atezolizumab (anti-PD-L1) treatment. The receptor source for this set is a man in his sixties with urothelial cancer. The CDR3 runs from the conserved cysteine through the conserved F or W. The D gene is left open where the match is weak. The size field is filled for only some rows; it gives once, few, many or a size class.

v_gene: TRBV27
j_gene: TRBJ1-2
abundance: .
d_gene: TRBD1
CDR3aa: CASSFTGGYGYTF
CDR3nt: TGTGCCAGCAGTTTCACAGGGGGCTATGGCTACACCTTC

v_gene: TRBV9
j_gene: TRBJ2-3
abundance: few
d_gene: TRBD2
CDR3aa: CASSAILAGAADTQYF
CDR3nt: TGTGCCAGCAGCGCGATACTAGCGGGAGCGGCAGATACGCAGTATTTT

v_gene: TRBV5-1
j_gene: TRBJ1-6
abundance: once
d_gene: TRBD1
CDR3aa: CASSPGQAVGSALHF
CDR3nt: TGCGCCAGCAGCCCGGGACAGGCGGTCGGTTCGGCCCTCCACTTT

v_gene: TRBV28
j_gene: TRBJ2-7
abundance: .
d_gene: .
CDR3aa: CASSSTGPREQYF
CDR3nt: TGTGCCAGCAGTTCGACAGGTCCTAGGGAGCAGTACTTC

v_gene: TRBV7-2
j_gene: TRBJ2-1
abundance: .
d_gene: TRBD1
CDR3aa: CASSLDGTGYNEQFF
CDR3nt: TGTGCCAGCAGCTTGGATGGGACAGGGTACAATGAGCAGTTCTTC

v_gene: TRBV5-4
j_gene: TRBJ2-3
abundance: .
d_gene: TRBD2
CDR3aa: CASSSGGPDTQYF
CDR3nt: TGTGCCAGCAGTTCGGGGGGGCCAGATACGCAGTATTTT

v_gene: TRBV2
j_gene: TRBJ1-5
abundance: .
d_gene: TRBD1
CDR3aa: CASRGQVGRPQHF
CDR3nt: TGTGCCAGCAGGGGACAGGTCGGTCGGCCCCAGCATTTT

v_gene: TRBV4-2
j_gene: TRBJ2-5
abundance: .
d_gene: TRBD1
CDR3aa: CASSQGEGAQQETQYF
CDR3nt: TGTGCCAGCAGCCAAGGAGAGGGGGCACAACAAGAGACCCAGTACTTC

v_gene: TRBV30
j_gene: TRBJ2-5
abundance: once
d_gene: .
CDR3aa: CAWSVGGGKTQYF
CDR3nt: TGTGCCTGGAGTGTTGGGGGGGGCAAGACCCAGTACTTC

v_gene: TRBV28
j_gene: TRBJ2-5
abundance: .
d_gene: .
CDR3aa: CASRKQPQETQYF
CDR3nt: TGTGCCAGCAGAAAACAGCCCCAAGAGACCCAGTACTTC

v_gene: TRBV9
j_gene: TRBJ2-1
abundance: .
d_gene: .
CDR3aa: CASSVGGGASEQFF
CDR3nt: TGTGCCAGCAGCGTAGGTGGGGGGGCCAGTGAGCAGTTCTTC

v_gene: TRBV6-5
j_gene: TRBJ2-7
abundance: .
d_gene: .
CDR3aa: CASSYPGNYEQYF
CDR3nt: TGTGCCAGCAGTTACCCGGGGAACTACGAGCAGTACTTC

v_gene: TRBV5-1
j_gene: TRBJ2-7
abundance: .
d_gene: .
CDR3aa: CASSFQAGPYEQYF
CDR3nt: TGCGCCAGCAGCTTTCAGGCAGGTCCCTACGAGCAGTACTTC

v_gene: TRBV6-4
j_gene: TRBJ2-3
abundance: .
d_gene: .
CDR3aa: CASSLSGVTDTQYF
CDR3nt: TGTGCCAGCAGCCTCTCCGGGGTCACAGATACGCAGTATTTT

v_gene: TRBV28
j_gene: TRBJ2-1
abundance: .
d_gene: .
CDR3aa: CASWSGTGAYNEQFF
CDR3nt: TGTGCCAGCTGGTCCGGGACTGGAGCGTACAATGAGCAGTTCTTC

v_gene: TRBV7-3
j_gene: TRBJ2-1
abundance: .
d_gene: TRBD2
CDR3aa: CASSLRGDNEQFF
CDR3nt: TGTGCCAGCAGCTTGCGGGGGGACAATGAGCAGTTCTTC

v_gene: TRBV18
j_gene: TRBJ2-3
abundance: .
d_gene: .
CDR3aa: CASSRSGSTDTQYF
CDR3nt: TGTGCCAGCTCACGGTCGGGGTCCACAGATACGCAGTATTTT

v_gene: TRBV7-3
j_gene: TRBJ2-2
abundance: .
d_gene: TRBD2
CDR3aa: CASSPRPSGGVSTGELFF
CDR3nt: TGTGCCAGCAGCCCCCGGCCTAGCGGGGGGGTCAGCACCGGGGAGCTGTTTTTT

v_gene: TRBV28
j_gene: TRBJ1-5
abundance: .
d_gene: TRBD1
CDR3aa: CASRPTGTLMMSNQPQHF
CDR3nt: TGTGCCAGCAGACCGACAGGGACTTTAATGATGAGCAATCAGCCCCAGCATTTT

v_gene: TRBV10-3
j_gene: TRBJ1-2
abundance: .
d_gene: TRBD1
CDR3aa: CAISGGPSRQGTAGYTF
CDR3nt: TGTGCCATCAGTGGAGGCCCCAGCCGACAGGGTACGGCAGGCTACACCTTC

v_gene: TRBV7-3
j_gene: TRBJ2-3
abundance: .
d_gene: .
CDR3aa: CASKLTSTDTQYF
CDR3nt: TGTGCCAGCAAGCTGACTAGCACAGATACGCAGTATTTT

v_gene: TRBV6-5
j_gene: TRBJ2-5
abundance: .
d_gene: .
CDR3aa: CASSQLETQYF
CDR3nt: TGTGCCAGTTCCCAATTGGAGACCCAGTACTTC

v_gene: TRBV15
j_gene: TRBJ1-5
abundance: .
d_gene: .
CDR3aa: CATSRGGSNQPQHF
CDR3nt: TGTGCCACCAGCAGAGGAGGGAGCAATCAGCCCCAGCATTTT

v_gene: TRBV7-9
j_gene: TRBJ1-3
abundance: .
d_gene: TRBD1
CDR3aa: CASSSSGGASGNTIYF
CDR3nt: TGTGCCAGCAGCTCGTCAGGGGGCGCTTCTGGAAACACCATATATTTT

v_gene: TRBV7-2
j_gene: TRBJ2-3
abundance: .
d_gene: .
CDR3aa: CASSLGSPRTQYF
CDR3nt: TGTGCCAGCAGCTTAGGATCCCCCAGAACGCAGTATTTT

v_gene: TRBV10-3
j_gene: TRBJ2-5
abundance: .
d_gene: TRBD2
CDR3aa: CATLAGLGETQYF
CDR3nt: TGTGCCACCCTAGCGGGGTTAGGAGAGACCCAGTACTTC

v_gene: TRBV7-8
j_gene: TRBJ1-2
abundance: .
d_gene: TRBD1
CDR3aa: CASSLYGQGYGYTF
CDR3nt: TGTGCCAGCAGCTTATACGGACAGGGCTATGGCTACACCTTC

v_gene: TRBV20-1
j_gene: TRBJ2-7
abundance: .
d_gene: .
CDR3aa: CSAAPVIEQYF
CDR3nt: TGCAGTGCGGCCCCCGTAATCGAGCAGTACTTC

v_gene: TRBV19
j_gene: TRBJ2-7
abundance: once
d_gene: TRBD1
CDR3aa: CATRDRGNYEQYF
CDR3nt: TGTGCCACCCGGGACAGGGGCAACTACGAGCAGTACTTC

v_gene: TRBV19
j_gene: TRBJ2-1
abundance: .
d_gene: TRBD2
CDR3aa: CASKTSREQFF
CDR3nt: TGTGCCAGTAAGACTAGCCGGGAGCAGTTCTTC

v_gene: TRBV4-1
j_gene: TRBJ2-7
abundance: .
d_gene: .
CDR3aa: CASSQGLGDEQYF
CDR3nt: TGCGCCAGCAGCCAAGGACTAGGGGACGAGCAGTACTTC

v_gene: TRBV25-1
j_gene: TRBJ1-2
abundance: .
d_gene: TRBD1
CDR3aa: CASSGGTGVYGYTF
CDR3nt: TGTGCCAGCAGTGGGGGGACAGGGGTGTATGGCTACACCTTC

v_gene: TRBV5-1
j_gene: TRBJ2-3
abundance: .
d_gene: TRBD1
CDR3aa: CASSWTGGITDTQYF
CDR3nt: TGCGCCAGCAGCTGGACAGGGGGCATCACAGATACGCAGTATTTT

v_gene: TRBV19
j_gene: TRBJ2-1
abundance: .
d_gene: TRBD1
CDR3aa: CASSPQGASDEQFF
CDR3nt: TGTGCCAGTAGTCCCCAGGGGGCCAGCGATGAGCAGTTCTTC

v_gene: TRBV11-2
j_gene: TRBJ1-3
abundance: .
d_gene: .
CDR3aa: CASSLVGDTIYF
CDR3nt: TGTGCCAGCAGCTTAGTCGGAGACACCATATATTTT

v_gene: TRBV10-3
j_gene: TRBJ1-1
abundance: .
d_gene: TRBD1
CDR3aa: CAIRGQGPYEAFF
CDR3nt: TGTGCCATCAGGGGACAGGGTCCGTATGAAGCTTTCTTT

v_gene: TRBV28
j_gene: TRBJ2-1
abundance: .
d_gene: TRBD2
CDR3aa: CASTHIAGSSYNEQFF
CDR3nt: TGTGCCAGCACTCATATAGCGGGGAGCTCCTACAATGAGCAGTTCTTC

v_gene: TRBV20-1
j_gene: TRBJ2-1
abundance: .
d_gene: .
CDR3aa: CSARPNNEQFF
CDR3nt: TGCAGTGCTAGACCTAACAATGAGCAGTTCTTC

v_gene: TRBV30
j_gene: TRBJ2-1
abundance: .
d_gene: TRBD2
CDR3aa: CACIWGLAGAKYNEQFF
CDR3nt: TGTGCCTGCATCTGGGGACTAGCGGGAGCCAAGTACAATGAGCAGTTCTTC

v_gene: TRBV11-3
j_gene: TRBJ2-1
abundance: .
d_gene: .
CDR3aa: CASSSGQSREQFF
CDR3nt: TGTGCCAGCAGCTCAGGACAGTCAAGGGAGCAGTTCTTC

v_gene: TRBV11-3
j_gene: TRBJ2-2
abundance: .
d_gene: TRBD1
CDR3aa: CASSLDRLRDSLSAGELFF
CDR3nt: TGTGCCAGCAGCCTAGATCGGCTCAGGGACAGCTTAAGCGCCGGGGAGCTGTTTTTT

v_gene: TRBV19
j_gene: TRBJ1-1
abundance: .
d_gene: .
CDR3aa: CASSTGRAEAFF
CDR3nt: TGTGCCAGTAGCACAGGGAGGGCTGAAGCTTTCTTT

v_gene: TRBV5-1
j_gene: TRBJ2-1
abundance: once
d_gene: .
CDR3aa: CASSLGAANEQFF
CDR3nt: TGCGCCAGCAGCTTAGGGGCCGCCAATGAGCAGTTCTTC

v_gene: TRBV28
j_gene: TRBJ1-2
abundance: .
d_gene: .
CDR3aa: CASSGGYGYTF
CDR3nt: TGTGCCAGCAGCGGGGGTTATGGCTACACCTTC

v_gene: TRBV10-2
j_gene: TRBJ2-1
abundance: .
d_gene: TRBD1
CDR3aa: CASSSPWTGGGNEQFF
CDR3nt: TGCGCCAGCTCGTCTCCTTGGACAGGGGGAGGGAATGAGCAGTTCTTC

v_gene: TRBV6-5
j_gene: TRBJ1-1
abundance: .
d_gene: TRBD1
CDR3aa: CASSRQTGGFTEAFF
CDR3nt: TGTGCCAGCAGTCGCCAGACAGGGGGCTTCACTGAAGCTTTCTTT

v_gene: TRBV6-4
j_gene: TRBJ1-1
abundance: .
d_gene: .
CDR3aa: CASSPLVFF
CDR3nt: TGTGCCAGCAGCCCGTTAGTTTTCTTT

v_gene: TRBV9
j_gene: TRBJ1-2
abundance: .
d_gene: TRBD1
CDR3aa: CASSSRQGPARNYGYTF
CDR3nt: TGTGCCAGCAGCTCCCGACAGGGACCGGCCAGGAACTATGGCTACACCTTC

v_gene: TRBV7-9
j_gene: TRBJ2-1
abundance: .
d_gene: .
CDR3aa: CASSLGRGEQFF
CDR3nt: TGTGCCAGCAGCTTAGGGCGAGGGGAGCAGTTCTTC

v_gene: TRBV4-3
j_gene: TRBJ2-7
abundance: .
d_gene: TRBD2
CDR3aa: CASSQHPGGEQYF
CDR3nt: TGCGCCAGCAGCCAACACCCGGGGGGCGAGCAGTACTTC

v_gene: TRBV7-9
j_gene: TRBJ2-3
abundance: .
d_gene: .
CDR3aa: CASSQGLPPTDTQYF
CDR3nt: TGTGCCAGCAGCCAAGGACTCCCACCCACAGATACGCAGTATTTT

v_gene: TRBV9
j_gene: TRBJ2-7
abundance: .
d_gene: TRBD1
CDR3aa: CASSVAQGVHEQYF
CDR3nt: TGTGCCAGCAGCGTAGCCCAGGGGGTCCACGAGCAGTACTTC

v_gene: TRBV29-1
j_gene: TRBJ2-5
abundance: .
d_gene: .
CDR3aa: CSGRIGETQYF
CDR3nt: TGCAGCGGCCGAATCGGGGAGACCCAGTACTTC

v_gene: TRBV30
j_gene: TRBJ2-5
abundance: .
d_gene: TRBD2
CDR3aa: CAWSAVGRMGETQYF
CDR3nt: TGTGCCTGGAGTGCGGTCGGGAGGATGGGTGAGACCCAGTACTTC